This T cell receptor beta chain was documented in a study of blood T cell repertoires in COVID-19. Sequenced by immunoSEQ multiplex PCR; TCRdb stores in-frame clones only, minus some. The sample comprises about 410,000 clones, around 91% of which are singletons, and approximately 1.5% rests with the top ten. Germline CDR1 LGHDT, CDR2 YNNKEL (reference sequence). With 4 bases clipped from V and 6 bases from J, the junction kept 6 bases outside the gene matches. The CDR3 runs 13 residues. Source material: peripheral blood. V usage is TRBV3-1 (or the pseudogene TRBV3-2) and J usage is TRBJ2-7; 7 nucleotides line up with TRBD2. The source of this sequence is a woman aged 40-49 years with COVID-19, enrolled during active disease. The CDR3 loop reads CASSLGWGGEQYF. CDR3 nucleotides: TGTGCCAGCAGCCTAGGGTGGGGGGGCGAGCAGTACTTC.